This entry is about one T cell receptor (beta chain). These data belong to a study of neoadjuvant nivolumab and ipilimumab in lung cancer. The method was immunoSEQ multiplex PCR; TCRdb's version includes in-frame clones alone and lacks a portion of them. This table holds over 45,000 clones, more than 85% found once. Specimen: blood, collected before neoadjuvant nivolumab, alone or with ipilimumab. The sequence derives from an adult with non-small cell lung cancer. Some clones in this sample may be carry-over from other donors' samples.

CDR3 in amino acids: CASSFAASASSYNEQFF. CDR3 DNA: TGTGCCAGCAGCTTCGCCGCTAGCGCCTCCTCCTACAATGAGCAGTTCTTC. The chain carries TRBV7-2 and TRBJ2-1; D may be TRBD2 (6 bases). Looked up from germline, CDR1 is SGHTA and CDR2 is FQGNSA. The V and J ends lost 3 bases and 0 bases respectively, with 15 bases between them. This CDR3 comprises 17 residues.